This TCR beta chain was identified in a study of OX40 agonist ivuxolimab in advanced cancers. Study details: Partial response was recorded in three patients: one hepatocellular carcinoma and two cutaneous melanoma cases.

Germline V gene data show CDR1 as SGHAT and CDR2 as FQNNGV. V gave up 1 base and J gave up 1 base, with 10 bases separating them. This CDR3 is 15 amino acids long. TCRdb's table, derived via immunoSEQ multiplex PCR, lists solely in-frame clones and lacks some. The repertoire holds more than 85,000 clones, with roughly nine tenths as singletons. Overall study results and limits: Partial responders receiving 0.1-3.0 mg/kg showed among the lowest clonal expansion. It was not determined which antigens were specifically recognized by the peripheral T cells that had undergone clonal expansion.

Details on this clone: Its specificity is not known.

A history of autoimmune disease or systemic immunosuppression excluded patients. The starting material was CD4+ or CD8+ T cells sorted from blood, obtained in a trial of the OX40 agonist ivuxolimab. V gene TRBV11-2 combines with J gene TRBJ2-5; D call uncertain. The sequence derives from an adult with an advanced solid tumor such as melanoma, head and neck, liver or kidney cancer. The CDR3 sequence: CASSLGALGQETQYF. CDR3 nucleotides: TGTGCCAGCAGCTTAGGAGCATTGGGCCAAGAGACCCAGTACTTC.